The rows below give T cell receptor beta chains drawn from one sample of a study of shared T cell receptors in the human thymus. The assay was immunoSEQ multiplex PCR, and TCRdb's table has in-frame clones only and misses some. Here the sample spans over 350,000 clones, approximately 95% being singletons. The material sequenced was thymocytes. All receptors come from a human donor. CDR3s include the opening cysteine and the closing phenylalanine or tryptophan. The D gene is left open where the match is weak. Expanded clones are given a class, and other clones once, few, many or no size at all.

TRBV18	once	TRBJ2-1	TRBD2	CASSSRRLAGYYNEQFF	TGTGCCAGCTCATCGCGAAGACTAGCGGGGTACTACAATGAGCAGTTCTTC
TRBV7-6	.	TRBJ2-7	TRBD2	CASSEGRSGSKPEQYF	TGTGCCAGCAGCGAAGGTAGGAGCGGGAGCAAACCCGAGCAGTACTTC
TRBV6-1	.	TRBJ1-1	.	CASSDLGRTTEAFF	TGTGCCAGCAGTGATCTGGGACGGACCACTGAAGCTTTCTTT
TRBV27	once	TRBJ1-5	.	CASRRQGFRMSNQPQHF	TGTGCCAGCAGACGCCAGGGTTTTAGAATGAGCAATCAGCCCCAGCATTTT
TRBV9	few	TRBJ1-1	.	CASSASSAGVSGNTEAFF	TGTGCCAGCAGCGCTTCATCGGCAGGGGTAAGTGGAAACACTGAAGCTTTCTTT
TRBV6-1	.	TRBJ1-5	.	CASSHGGGEQPQHF	TGTGCCAGCAGCCATGGGGGCGGCGAACAGCCCCAGCATTTT
TRBV7-2	.	TRBJ2-1	.	CASTPRTTIYNEQFF	TGTGCCAGCACCCCAAGGACTACCATTTACAATGAGCAGTTCTTC
TRBV27	.	TRBJ1-2	.	CASSKATNYGYTF	TGTGCCAGCAGCAAGGCTACTAACTATGGCTACACCTTC
TRBV14	.	TRBJ2-2	.	CASSPPSEGATGELFF	TGTGCCAGCAGCCCCCCATCCGAGGGAGCCACCGGGGAGCTGTTTTTT
TRBV11-2	.	TRBJ1-2	TRBD1	CASRQTGGVYGYTF	TGTGCCAGCAGACAGACAGGGGGCGTCTATGGCTACACCTTC
TRBV4-2	.	TRBJ2-7	.	CASSQDDERFYEQYF	TGTGCCAGCAGCCAAGATGACGAGAGATTCTACGAGCAGTACTTC
TRBV10-1	.	TRBJ2-1	.	CASSETYASPLRWNEQFF	TGCGCCAGCAGTGAGACTTATGCTAGCCCCCTAAGATGGAATGAGCAGTTCTTC
TRBV7-7	.	TRBJ2-5	TRBD2	CASSGASGKQETQYF	TGTGCCAGCAGCGGGGCTAGCGGGAAACAAGAGACCCAGTACTTC
TRBV5-4	.	TRBJ1-2	.	CASSLGQSYGYTF	TGTGCCAGCAGCTTGGGACAGTCCTATGGCTACACCTTC
TRBV5-1	.	TRBJ2-1	TRBD2	CASSLGLAGGNEQFF	TGCGCCAGCAGCTTAGGACTAGCGGGAGGCAATGAGCAGTTCTTC
TRBV27	.	TRBJ2-3	TRBD1	CASSLSTGGRGDTQYF	TGTGCCAGCAGTTTATCTACAGGGGGCCGCGGAGATACGCAGTATTTT
TRBV7-9	.	TRBJ2-5	TRBD2	CASSPPGTSGSVRETQYF	TGTGCCAGCAGCCCTCCCGGGACTAGCGGGAGCGTCCGAGAGACCCAGTACTTC
TRBV4-2	.	TRBJ2-3	.	CASSPPGHNTDTQYF	TGTGCCAGCAGCCCCCCGGGACACAACACAGATACGCAGTATTTT
TRBV28	.	TRBJ1-5	TRBD1	CASSKGDSPSSNQPQHF	TGTGCCAGCAGCAAAGGGGACAGTCCCTCTAGTAATCAGCCCCAGCATTTT
TRBV5-1	.	TRBJ1-6	.	CASNPGHPTSPSPLHF	TGCGCCAGCAACCCGGGACATCCTACGTCGCCCTCACCCCTCCACTTT
TRBV4-2	.	TRBJ2-1	TRBD2	CASSQVSGTSGREDTLNEQFF	TGTGCCAGCAGCCAAGTATCCGGGACTAGCGGGAGAGAGGACACACTAAATGAGCAGTTCTTC
TRBV5-1	.	TRBJ2-1	.	CASRTTRGPYNEQFF	TGCGCCAGCAGGACGACTAGGGGCCCCTACAATGAGCAGTTCTTC
TRBV7-7	.	TRBJ2-7	.	CASSLSAGDPPYEQYF	TGTGCCAGCAGCTTAAGCGCTGGGGACCCCCCCTACGAGCAGTACTTC
TRBV28	.	TRBJ2-1	.	CASSWAGLNGNEQFF	TGTGCCAGCAGTTGGGCGGGCCTGAATGGGAACGAGCAGTTCTTC
TRBV27	.	TRBJ2-5	TRBD1	CASSHRGEVETQYF	TGTGCCAGCAGCCACAGGGGGGAGGTGGAGACCCAGTACTTC
TRBV19	.	TRBJ1-4	.	CASSIPRLLGNEKLFF	TGTGCCAGTAGTATCCCCCGACTTCTAGGTAATGAAAAACTGTTTTTT
TRBV14	.	TRBJ2-2	.	CASSQVEAPNTGELFF	TGTGCCAGCAGCCAAGTTGAAGCGCCGAACACCGGGGAGCTGTTTTTT
TRBV2	.	TRBJ1-1	.	CASSEEGVRKNTEAFF	TGTGCCAGCAGTGAAGAGGGGGTCAGGAAAAACACTGAAGCTTTCTTT
TRBV28	.	TRBJ2-2	.	CASSRFLEAGELFF	TGTGCCAGCAGTCGGTTCCTAGAGGCCGGGGAGCTGTTTTTT
TRBV7-2	.	TRBJ2-5	TRBD2	CASSRYLEAGAAYQETQYF	TGTGCCAGCAGCCGCTACCTGGAGGCGGGAGCGGCCTACCAAGAGACCCAGTACTTC
TRBV11-3	once	TRBJ2-2	TRBD2	CASSLVPSGYTGELFF	TGTGCCAGCAGCTTAGTTCCTAGCGGCTACACCGGGGAGCTGTTTTTT
TRBV5-4	once	TRBJ1-4	TRBD1	CASSRDRGEKLFF	TGTGCCAGCAGCCGGGACAGGGGGGAAAAACTGTTTTTT
TRBV14	.	TRBJ2-5	.	CASSRLALQETQYF	TGTGCCAGCAGCCGGCTAGCGCTCCAAGAGACCCAGTACTTC
TRBV7-2	.	TRBJ2-3	TRBD2	CASSRGLAPSTDTQYF	TGTGCCAGCAGCCGCGGACTAGCGCCCAGCACAGATACGCAGTATTTT
TRBV7-3	.	TRBJ2-2	TRBD2	CASNPSPSGRAPNTGELFF	TGTGCCAGCAACCCTTCCCCTAGCGGGAGGGCCCCGAACACCGGGGAGCTGTTTTTT
TRBV4-1	.	TRBJ1-4	TRBD1	CASRLLGTGGAGEKLFF	TGCGCCAGCAGACTCCTCGGGACAGGGGGCGCAGGCGAAAAACTGTTTTTT
TRBV6-1	.	TRBJ1-6	.	CASSEGRFNSPLHF	TGTGCCAGCAGTGAAGGCAGATTTAATTCACCCCTCCACTTT
TRBV28	.	TRBJ1-3	.	CASSPSRGRNTIYF	TGTGCCAGCAGCCCCTCCAGGGGCAGGAACACCATATATTTT
TRBV5-5	.	TRBJ2-7	TRBD1	CASSPKSGGRDEQYF	TGTGCCAGCAGCCCAAAATCAGGGGGAAGGGACGAGCAGTACTTC
TRBV5-8	.	TRBJ2-7	.	CASSLFGAGLSYEQYF	TGTGCCAGCAGCTTGTTCGGGGCAGGTCTTAGCTACGAGCAGTACTTC
TRBV27	.	TRBJ1-2	.	CASREQGNYGYTF	TGTGCCAGCAGGGAACAGGGTAACTATGGCTACACCTTC
TRBV10-3	.	TRBJ2-7	TRBD2	CAISPEDSGYEQYF	TGTGCCATCAGCCCTGAGGATAGCGGGTACGAGCAGTACTTC
TRBV27	.	TRBJ2-7	.	CASSLEGPYEQYF	TGTGCCAGCAGTTTGGAAGGACCCTACGAGCAGTACTTC
TRBV5-6	.	TRBJ1-1	TRBD1	CASSFPPDRGGTEAFF	TGTGCCAGCAGCTTCCCCCCGGACAGGGGGGGGACTGAAGCTTTCTTT
TRBV7-3	.	TRBJ2-1	TRBD2	CASSSSPRLAGTSYNEQFF	TGTGCCAGCAGCTCTAGCCCCAGACTAGCGGGAACCTCCTACAATGAGCAGTTCTTC
TRBV15	.	TRBJ2-7	.	CATSSRPRPILKGQLIEQYF	TGTGCCACCAGCAGCCGCCCTCGACCCATCCTAAAAGGACAGTTGATCGAGCAGTACTTC
TRBV30	.	TRBJ2-1	.	CAWSVSWALGSNEQFF	TGTGCCTGGAGCGTCTCATGGGCCCTGGGGTCCAATGAGCAGTTCTTC
TRBV27	.	TRBJ2-3	.	CASSIFRTPPGDTQYF	TGTGCCAGCAGTATCTTTCGGACACCCCCGGGGGATACGCAGTATTTT
TRBV7-2	.	TRBJ1-5	.	CASSLVGSSGNQPQHF	TGTGCCAGCAGCTTAGTCGGATCGTCAGGGAATCAGCCCCAGCATTTT
TRBV6-5	.	TRBJ2-7	TRBD2	CASSYGLAGDEQYF	TGTGCCAGCAGTTACGGTTTAGCGGGAGACGAGCAGTACTTC
TRBV27	.	TRBJ2-7	.	CASSLSNPGTSHRGEQYF	TGTGCCAGCAGTTTATCCAATCCCGGGACATCCCACCGGGGCGAGCAGTACTTC
TRBV27	.	TRBJ2-7	.	CASSFSLRGDELPYSYEQYF	TGTGCCAGCAGTTTCAGTTTACGGGGCGACGAGTTACCCTACTCCTACGAGCAGTACTTC
TRBV28	.	TRBJ2-5	TRBD1	CASRFRGKSSMLQETQYF	TGTGCCAGCAGGTTCAGGGGGAAGTCCTCAATGCTCCAAGAGACCCAGTACTTC
TRBV6-5	.	TRBJ2-7	TRBD2	CASSYGAGGRNYEQYF	TGTGCCAGCAGTTACGGGGCGGGAGGGCGAAACTACGAGCAGTACTTC
TRBV5-8	.	TRBJ1-1	.	CASSLVFPTIMNTEAFF	TGTGCCAGCAGCTTGGTCTTCCCCACGATCATGAACACTGAAGCTTTCTTT
TRBV28	.	TRBJ1-1	.	CASSLTSSIGGTEAFF	TGTGCCAGCAGTTTAACGTCGAGTATTGGGGGCACTGAAGCTTTCTTT